The sequence of this TCR beta chain was determined in a study of blood T cell repertoires in COVID-19. On the study more broadly: The analysed material was cDNA or gDNA that came from T cells, B-cell-depleted T cells, or PBMCs.

Germline V gene sequence: CDR1 KGHSH, CDR2 LQKENI. The CDR3 loop spans 15 amino acids. Unmatched junction bases numbered 10, after V lost 5 bases and J lost 5 bases. Seattle-derived patients entered the study during active infection and were followed longitudinally. Study processing details: How many nucleated cells were present was estimated from reference gene primer amplification. TCRdb keeps only in-frame clones here, not all; method: immunoSEQ multiplex PCR. The DNA gave D and trimming, while V, J and clone size come from that table. The sample includes 150,000 or so clones, around 86% seen only once; the top ten take roughly 0.53%.

The rearrangement links TRBV18 to TRBJ2-7; 9 bases fit TRBD1. The sample taken for sequencing was peripheral blood. The source of this sequence is a man between 60 and 75 years old with COVID-19, enrolled during active disease. The CDR3 region is CASSSGTGIVDEQYF. In DNA, the CDR3 is TGTGCCAGCTCATCAGGGACAGGGATCGTCGACGAGCAGTACTTC.